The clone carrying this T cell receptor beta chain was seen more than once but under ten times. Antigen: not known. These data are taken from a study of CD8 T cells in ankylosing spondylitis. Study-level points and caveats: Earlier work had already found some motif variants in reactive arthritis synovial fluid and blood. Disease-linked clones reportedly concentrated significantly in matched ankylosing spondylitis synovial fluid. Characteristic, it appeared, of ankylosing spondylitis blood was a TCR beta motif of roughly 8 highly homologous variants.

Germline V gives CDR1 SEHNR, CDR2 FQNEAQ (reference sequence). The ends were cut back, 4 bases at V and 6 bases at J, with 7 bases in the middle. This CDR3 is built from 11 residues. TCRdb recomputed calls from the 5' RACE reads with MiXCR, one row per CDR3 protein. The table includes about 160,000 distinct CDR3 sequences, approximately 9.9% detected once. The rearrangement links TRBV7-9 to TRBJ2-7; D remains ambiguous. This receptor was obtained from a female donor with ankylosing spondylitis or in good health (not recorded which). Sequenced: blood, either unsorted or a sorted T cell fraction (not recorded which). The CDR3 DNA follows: TGTGCCAGCAGCTGGGGTGTCGAGCAGTACTTC. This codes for CASSWGVEQYF.